This entry lists 15 T cell receptor beta chains sequenced from one sample in a study of T cell responses to AZD1222 COVID-19 vaccine. Here immunoSEQ multiplex PCR was the method, and the copy in TCRdb shows in-frame clones only, minus some. The table includes about 84,000 clones, about 83% detected once. The input for sequencing was peripheral blood, taken 28 days after the second AZD1222 dose. The receptor source for this set is an adult who received the AZD1222 COVID-19 vaccine.

This clone is a singleton in its sample. The CDR3 loop reads CASSSRQGAYGYTF. The CDR3 coding sequence is TGTGCCAGCAGTTCGAGACAGGGGGCGTATGGCTACACCTTC. The rearrangement joins TRBV27 to TRBJ1-2; 10 nucleotides agree with TRBD1. Germline values: CDR1 MNHEY, CDR2 SMNVEV (reference sequence). Trimming at V came to 4 bases and at J to 5 bases, leaving 4 bases not matched to a gene. The CDR3 spans 14 residues.

The gene calls are TRBV18 and TRBJ1-5; 9 bases map to TRBD1. Germline CDR1 KGHSH, CDR2 LQKENI. This CDR3 comprises 15 residues. J gave up 6 bases and V 3 bases, and 6 bases lay outside the gene matches. Here the CDR3 reads CASSPGTGGGQPQHF. The CDR3 nucleotides are TGTGCCAGCTCACCGGGAACAGGGGGCGGTCAGCCCCAGCATTTT.

The rearrangement joins TRBV25-1 to TRBJ1-1; D is uncertain. This CDR3 spans 14 amino acids. V dropped 6 bases and J dropped 7 bases, with 18 bases sitting between them. Germline V gene lookup returns CDR1 MGHDK and CDR2 SYGVNS. The CDR3 DNA is TGTGCCAGCAGGGCCCCCCTCGACGGAAATGAAGCTTTCTTT. This sequence encodes CASRAPLDGNEAFF. Together with reference TRBV25-1 and TRBJ1-1, the CDR3 gives the full variable domain: EADIYQTPRYLVIGTGKKITLECSQTMGHDKMYWYQQDPGMELHLIHYSYGVNSTEKGDLSSESTVSRIRTEHFPLTLESARPSHTSQYLCASRAPLDGNEAFFGQGTRLTVV.

This clone was seen a handful of times. The gene calls are TRBV2 and TRBJ1-6, with D possibly matching TRBD1 (6 bases). This CDR3 spans 13 amino acids. Trimming stripped 2 bases from V and 9 bases from J, with 8 bases between. Looked up from germline, CDR1 is SNHLY and CDR2 is FYNNEI. The CDR3 DNA reads as TGTGCCAGCAGTGAATGGGGGCGTTCACCCCTCCACTTT. As protein: CASSEWGRSPLHF.

The rearrangement links TRBV3-1 (or the pseudogene TRBV3-2) to TRBJ1-6; D is perhaps TRBD1 (5 bases). With 10 bases removed from V and 3 bases from J, the gap between germline ends came to 13 bases. The CDR3 runs 14 residues. The germline gives CDR1 LGHDT, CDR2 YNNKEL (reference sequence). Here the CDR3 reads CANRWDDYNSPLHF. The CDR3 nucleotides read TGTGCCAACCGATGGGACGACTATAATTCACCCCTCCACTTT.

This chain connects TRBV9 to TRBJ2-3; D might be TRBD1 (6 bases). The CDR3 is made up of 15 amino acids. Germline loops: CDR1 SGDLS, CDR2 YYNGEE. V was trimmed by 3 bases and J by 5 bases, leaving 16 bases between them. The CDR3 sequence: CASSAQIRGQDTQYF. The CDR3, as DNA: TGTGCCAGCAGCGCTCAGATTCGGGGACAAGATACGCAGTATTTT.

The rearrangement uses TRBV5-4 and TRBJ2-7, with a tentative D call TRBD2 (7 bases). This CDR3 contains 15 residues. Germline V CDR1 and CDR2: SGHNT, YYREEE (reference sequence). V gave up 3 bases and J gave up 1 base, with 14 bases separating them. CDR3 residues: CASSWGGPGSYEQYF. The CDR3 DNA reads as TGTGCCAGCAGCTGGGGGGGGCCAGGTTCCTACGAGCAGTACTTC. Together with reference TRBV5-4 and TRBJ2-7, the CDR3 gives the full variable domain: ETGVTQSPTHLIKTRGQQVTLRCSSQSGHNTVSWYQQALGQGPQFIFQYYREEENGRGNFPPRFSGLQFPNYSSELNVNALELDDSALYLCASSWGGPGSYEQYFGPGTRLTVT.

The genes are TRBV6-1 and TRBJ1-5; D uncertain. Deletions cut 2 bases from V and 4 bases from J, with 9 bases between. Germline CDR1 reads MNHNS; CDR2 reads SASEGT. The CDR3 has 14 residues. CDR3 amino acids: CASSESHGNQPQHF. CDR3 in DNA: TGTGCCAGCAGTGAATCGCACGGGAATCAGCCCCAGCATTTT.

The chain combines TRBV10-3 with TRBJ2-5; D not certain. The CDR3 runs 14 residues. V lost 2 bases and J 5 bases, leaving 12 bases between the germline ends. Germline values: CDR1 ENHRY, CDR2 SYGVKD. The CDR3, as DNA: TGTGCCATCAGTGAGACGCCCTTGGGCGAGACCCAGTACTTC. Translation: CAISETPLGETQYF.

The V call is TRBV11-3, the J call TRBJ2-3; 12 nucleotides line up with TRBD2. CDR1 is SGHNT, CDR2 YENEEA, per germline. V lost 4 bases and J lost 2; bases outside the gene matches: 4. CDR3 length: 16 amino acids. The CDR3 region has the DNA TGTGCCAGCAGCTCAAGACTAGCGGGGGACACAGATACGCAGTATTTT. Translating it yields CASSSRLAGDTDTQYF.

V and J are TRBV6-5 and TRBJ1-6, with 10 bases identical to TRBD1. V lost 7 bases and J lost 10; bases outside the gene matches: 10. Germline CDR1 and CDR2: MNHEY and SVGAGI. The CDR3 covers 15 residues. The CDR3 region has the DNA TGTGCCAGCACTCAACCGGGACAGGGGTGGTCACCCCTCCACTTT. This sequence encodes CASTQPGQGWSPLHF.

The V and J genes are TRBV30 and TRBJ1-3; D is perhaps TRBD1 (5 bases). V lost 2 bases and J lost 6, with 8 bases in between. The CDR3 totals 12 residues. In germline, CDR1 is GTSNPN, CDR2 SVGIG (reference sequence). The CDR3 region has the DNA TGTGCCTGGAGTTCGGGGCTAAACACCATATATTTT. Translating it yields CAWSSGLNTIYF.

The genes are TRBV4-3 and TRBJ2-5; 7 bases line up with TRBD1. The CDR3 length is 13 residues. V trimming: 4 bases; J trimming: 1 base; junction bases outside the gene matches: 0. The germline V gene has CDR1 LGHNA and CDR2 YSLEER. The CDR3 sequence is CASSRDSQETQYF. The CDR3 coding sequence is TGCGCCAGCAGCCGGGACAGCCAAGAGACCCAGTACTTC.

This rearrangement joins TRBV5-1 to TRBJ2-3; D gene unclear. The CDR3 has 13 residues. V lost 0 bases, J lost 2 bases, and 4 bases lay in between. Per the germline V gene, CDR1 is SGHRS and CDR2 is YFSETQ. The CDR3 loop reads CASSLGNTDTQYF. CDR3 coding DNA: TGCGCCAGCAGCTTGGGGAACACAGATACGCAGTATTTT.

For this clone: A junction boundary mismatches the germline segment, possibly from a read error. V gene TRBV18 combines with J gene TRBJ1-4; 9 bases are a match to TRBD1. The CDR3 runs to 14 residues. CDR1 is KGHSH and CDR2 is LQKENI in the germline V gene. Here the CDR3 DNA reads TGTGCCAGCTCTCCACAGGGGGCAGGAGAAAAACTGTTTTTT. It translates to CASSPQGAGEKLFF.